There are a few counts of the clone carrying this T cell receptor (beta chain). The sample comes from a study of CD8+ T cells in alopecia areata. Extracted from the samples, RNA was reverse transcribed into cDNA to serve as the sequencing template. TCRdb's copy holds only in-frame clones and misses some; the assay was immunoSEQ multiplex PCR. The sample records around 160,000 clones, about 60% being singletons. Noted treatment: oral pan-JAK inhibitor, 5-10 mg twice daily. With 6 bases removed from V and 3 bases from J, the gap between germline ends came to 14 bases. Germline V gene sequence: CDR1 SGHTA, CDR2 FQGTGA. The CDR3 consists of 14 residues.

This specimen consisted of CD4+ T cells sorted from blood, obtained at week 24, from a patient treated with tofacitinib. This TCR was sampled from a human donor with alopecia areata. The chain joins TRBV7-3 to TRBJ2-5, with a weak D call TRBD1 (7 bases). The CDR3 DNA reads TGTGCCAGCAGGGAGGGGACAGCGGAAGAGACCCAGTACTTC. This encodes CASREGTAEETQYF. Using reference TRBV7-3 and TRBJ2-5 for the parts outside the CDR3, the full variable domain is GAGVSQTPSNKVTEKGKYVELRCDPISGHTALYWYRQSLGQGPEFLIYFQGTGAADDSGLPNDRFFAVRPEGSVSTLKIQRTERGDSAVYLCASREGTAEETQYFGPGTRLLVL.